The 29 T cell receptor beta chains below were found in one sample sequenced in a study of T-cell memory formation after mild COVID-19. TCRdb analysed the 5' RACE reads with MiXCR anew, one entry per CDR3 protein. The sample holds about 350,000 distinct CDR3 sequences, roughly 15% seen once. The sample was PBMCs or a T cell subset sorted from them (not recorded which). The source is a man between 18 and 29 years old who had mild COVID-19 (a few samples of this study predate the infection). Cell type and time point are not known.

J is TRBJ2-7 and V is TRBV7-2, with TRBD2 as a possible D gene (5 bases). Germline V gene lookup returns CDR1 SGHTA and CDR2 FQGNSA. This CDR3 spans 12 amino acids. V lost 0 bases to trimming and J lost 12 bases, with 12 bases between them. DNA of the CDR3: TGTGCCAGCAGCTTAGCGGGATCAGGACTGTACTTC. It yields the protein CASSLAGSGLYF.

The V call is TRBV7-9, the J call TRBJ1-1; tentative D call: TRBD1 (5 bases). V shed 1 base and J shed 1 base, with 13 bases lying between them. The CDR3 is 16 amino acids. CDR1 SEHNR and CDR2 FQNEAQ come from the germline V gene (reference sequence). The chain's CDR3 is CASSLVGQGKNTEAFF. Written as DNA, the CDR3 is TGTGCCAGCAGCTTAGTGGGTCAGGGCAAGAACACTGAAGCTTTCTTT.

At least ten counts were recorded for this clonotype. V usage is TRBV2 and J usage is TRBJ1-5; D is undetermined. V was clipped by 7 bases and J by 4 bases, with 11 bases between them. Germline V gene sequence: CDR1 SNHLY, CDR2 FYNNEI. This CDR3 contains 13 residues. This CDR3 reads CASTFSENQPQHF. CDR3 coding DNA: TGTGCCAGCACCTTCTCAGAGAATCAGCCCCAGCATTTT.

The rearrangement joins TRBV15 to TRBJ1-2; D call uncertain. CDR3 length equals 14 residues. V was shortened by 0 bases and J by 4 bases, with 9 bases between the two germline ends. Per the germline V gene, CDR1 is LNHNV and CDR2 is YYDKDF (reference sequence). In nucleotides, the CDR3 is TGTGCCACCAGCAGAGATCTCAGTGGCTATGGCTACACCTTC. Protein: CATSRDLSGYGYTF. Supplemented by reference TRBV15 and TRBJ1-2, the full variable domain reads DAMVIQNPRYQVTQFGKPVTLSCSQTLNHNVMYWYQQKSSQAPKLLFHYYDKDFNNEADTPDNFQSRRPNTSFCFLDIRSPGLGDTAMYLCATSRDLSGYGYTFGSGTRLTVV.

The genes are TRBV18 and TRBJ2-3; no reliable D call. The CDR3 has 11 residues. Trimming removed 8 bases at V and 5 bases at J, with 8 bases between. Per germline, CDR1 KGHSH and CDR2 LQKENI. The CDR3: CASGPVDTQYF. The DNA for the CDR3 is TGTGCCAGCGGCCCTGTAGATACGCAGTATTTT.

This clonotype has more than one count but fewer than ten. The chain recombines TRBV20-1 with TRBJ2-7; 10 positions match TRBD2. The CDR3 runs 20 residues. The V and J ends lost 5 bases and 3 bases, in that order; junction bases with no gene match: 25. CDR1 DFQATT and CDR2 SNEGSKA come from the germline V gene (reference sequence). CDR3 sequence (DNA): TGCAGTGCTCGCGCGGCAGCGGGGGGGCCGATTAGTAGGTCCTACTACGAGCAGTACTTC. Its protein product is CSARAAAGGPISRSYYEQYF.

This clonotype was counted a single time. The chain recombines TRBV7-6 with TRBJ2-3; D gene ambiguous. The CDR3 is 15 residues long. In germline, CDR1 is SGHVS, CDR2 FNYEAQ. V dropped 6 bases and J dropped 5 bases, with 18 bases sitting between them. CDR3 DNA sequence: TGTGCCAGCAGTTTCGGAACCGCTGGAGTAGATACGCAGTATTTT. Encoded protein: CASSFGTAGVDTQYF.

This clonotype has a handful of counts. The CDR3 is CASSPRGGATNYGYTF. In DNA form, the CDR3 reads TGCGCCAGCAGCCCTCGCGGGGGGGCCACTAACTATGGCTACACCTTC. This chain uses TRBV4-1 with TRBJ1-2; possible D gene TRBD1, 6 bases. Germline V CDR1 and CDR2: MGHRA, YSYEKL. CDR3 length: 16 amino acids. V lost 4 bases and J lost 0, with 15 bases in between.

The rearrangement uses TRBV3-1 and TRBJ2-5; D is unresolved. Trimming cost V 0 bases and J 0 bases, with 5 bases left between them. The CDR3 loop spans 14 amino acids. The germline V gene encodes CDR1 LGHDT and CDR2 YNNKEL (reference sequence). CDR3 amino acids: CASSQEAYQETQYF. CDR3 in DNA: TGTGCCAGCAGCCAAGAGGCGTACCAAGAGACCCAGTACTTC.

A few counts support this clonotype. The rearrangement links TRBV5-6 to TRBJ2-7; D is ambiguous. The V and J ends lost 2 bases and 3 bases respectively, with 21 bases between them. Germline V lookup: CDR1 SGHDT, CDR2 YYEEEE. The length of the CDR3 is 17 residues. CDR3 DNA: TGTGCCAGCAGCTTTTTTACGTTGACACCGATGGGCTACGAGCAGTACGTC. Encoded protein: CASSFFTLTPMGYEQYV.

The chain is built from TRBV7-8 and TRBJ2-7; no clear D gene. Looked up from germline, CDR1 is SGHVS and CDR2 is FQNEAQ. The V gene lost 10 bases and the J gene lost 7 bases, with 14 bases spanning the gap. The CDR3 has 11 amino acids. This CDR3 is CATATWREQYF. Here the CDR3 DNA reads TGTGCCACCGCTACTTGGCGGGAGCAGTACTTC.

This clonotype was counted ten times or more. This rearrangement joins TRBV18 to TRBJ2-2; TRBD1 agrees at 7 bases. Germline lookup yields CDR1 KGHSH and CDR2 LQKENI. CDR3 length: 15 amino acids. J was trimmed by 6 bases and V by 5 bases; bases with no gene match: 9. The CDR3 reads CASSISTGFAGELFF. CDR3 in DNA: TGTGCCAGCTCAATCTCGACAGGGTTCGCCGGGGAGCTGTTTTTT.

This chain joins TRBV28 and TRBJ2-7; no firm D call. This CDR3 comprises 13 residues. Trimming left V 4 bases short and J 4 bases short, with 11 bases between. CDR1 and CDR2 (germline): MDHEN, SYDVKM. The CDR3 here is CASSSPVEYEQYV. The CDR3, as DNA: TGTGCCAGCAGTTCCCCTGTTGAGTACGAGCAGTACGTC.

At least ten counts were recorded for this clonotype. The V call is TRBV2, the J call TRBJ2-1; TRBD2 agrees at 11 bases. Trimming removed 8 bases from V and 7 bases from J; junction bases left unmatched: 10. The CDR3 covers 15 residues. Looked up from germline, CDR1 is SNHLY and CDR2 is FYNNEI. Here the CDR3 reads CASELEIAGGNEQFF. The CDR3 nucleotides are TGTGCCAGCGAGTTGGAAATAGCGGGGGGGAATGAGCAGTTCTTC.

The gene calls are TRBV6-1 and TRBJ2-4; weak D call: TRBD1 (7 bases). Trimming took 2 bases from V and 8 from J, leaving 16 bases between them. Germline V gene sequence: CDR1 MNHNS, CDR2 SASEGT. The length of the CDR3 is 15 residues. CDR3 protein: CASSEHQGGSDIQYF. CDR3 sequence (DNA): TGTGCCAGCAGTGAACATCAGGGGGGATCGGACATTCAGTACTTC.

The rearrangement joins TRBV12-3 or TRBV12-4 to TRBJ1-2; no clear D gene. This CDR3 region has 15 residues. Deletions cut 5 bases from V and 6 bases from J, with 19 bases between. DNA for the CDR3: TGTGCCAGCAGTCCGCTTATCCAGGCCCCCCATGGCTACACCTTC. Translation gives CASSPLIQAPHGYTF.

This chain connects TRBV5-1 to TRBJ1-1, with a weak D call TRBD1 (6 bases). V dropped 2 bases and J dropped 5 bases, with 13 bases sitting between them. Germline V lookup: CDR1 SGHRS, CDR2 YFSETQ. The CDR3 runs to 14 residues. The CDR3 DNA follows: TGCGCCAGCAGCTTAAGGGGGGGACAAACTGAAGCTTTCTTT. Amino acids: CASSLRGGQTEAFF.

The chain couples TRBV7-9 to TRBJ1-2; TRBD1 is a possible D gene (6 bases). With 1 base removed from V and 4 bases from J, the gap between germline ends came to 10 bases. The CDR3 runs 14 residues. Germline values: CDR1 SEHNR, CDR2 FQNEAQ (reference sequence). The CDR3 protein is CASSLEGGSYGYTF. CDR3 in DNA: TGTGCCAGCAGCTTAGAGGGGGGAAGCTATGGCTACACCTTC.

This clonotype was counted a few times. CDR3 nucleotides: TGTGCCTGTGGACCGGACAGGCCTGCAGAGACCCAGTACTTC. It yields the protein CACGPDRPAETQYF. J is TRBJ2-5 and V is TRBV21-1; the tabulated D call, TRBD1, remains unverified against the DNA. TRBV21-1 is an annotated pseudogene. This CDR3 spans 14 amino acids.

The chain uses TRBV7-2 and TRBJ2-3; tentative D call: TRBD2 (6 bases). From germline, CDR1 is SGHTA and CDR2 FQGNSA. The germline V and J ends were trimmed by 2 bases and 1 base, with 13 bases remaining between them. The CDR3 length is 16 residues. The CDR3 coding sequence is TGTGCCAGCAGCTTAATTCCGGGCGGGGGCACAGATACGCAGTATTTT. It specifies CASSLIPGGGTDTQYF.

This chain links TRBV19 with TRBJ2-3; D tentatively fits TRBD1 or TRBD2 (5 bases each). Germline assignment: CDR1 LNHDA and CDR2 SQIVND (reference sequence). This CDR3 spans 14 amino acids. The V end lost 11 bases, the J end lost 4 bases, and 19 bases lay between the germline ends. CDR3 nucleotides: TGTGCCGTACAACTGAGGGGCCCCCCAGATACGCAGTATTTT. Protein product: CAVQLRGPPDTQYF. The full variable domain, completed using reference TRBV19 and TRBJ2-3, is DGGITQSPKYLFRKEGQNVTLSCEQNLNHDAMYWYRQDPGQGLRLIYYSQIVNDFQKGDIAEGYSVSREKKESFPLTVTSAQKNPTAFYLCAVQLRGPPDTQYFGPGTRLTVL.

The table lists this clonotype with a few counts. The chain uses TRBV12-3 or TRBV12-4 and TRBJ2-7; TRBD1 matches 9 bases. The trim removed 5 bases at V and 2 bases at J, leaving 10 bases unmatched. The CDR3 runs to 16 residues. CDR3 sequence: CASSLTGTGKPYEQYF. For the CDR3, the DNA is TGTGCCAGCAGTCTTACCGGGACAGGGAAGCCCTACGAGCAGTACTTC.

The chain has TRBV5-1 and TRBJ2-7; 9 bases are shared with TRBD1. Germline CDR1 reads SGHRS; CDR2 reads YFSETQ. The CDR3 sequence is 14 residues long. V dropped 6 bases and J dropped 4; count of bases not matched to a gene: 8. The CDR3 bases are TGCGCCAGCAACACGGGACAGGGATTGTACGAGCAGTACTTC. Encoded protein: CASNTGQGLYEQYF.

This clonotype was recorded a few times. In DNA form, the CDR3 reads TGTGCCACAAAAACAGGGGTTACCTACGAGCAGTACTTC. Its translation: CATKTGVTYEQYF. V usage is TRBV6-5 and J usage is TRBJ2-7; 7 bases agree with TRBD1. The V segment lost 10 bases and the J segment 2 bases; nucleotides outside the gene matches: 8. This CDR3 region has 13 residues. Germline V gives CDR1 MNHEY, CDR2 SVGAGI.

The chain joins TRBV6-6 to TRBJ2-5; D gene ambiguous. CDR3 size: 16 residues. V lost 2 bases and J 2 bases, leaving 15 bases between the germline ends. Germline CDR1 MNHNY, CDR2 SVGAGI (reference sequence). The chain's CDR3 is CASSYPAIVQQETQYF. The DNA for the CDR3 is TGTGCCAGCAGTTACCCGGCGATAGTACAACAAGAGACCCAGTACTTC.

The sample holds a few counts of this clonotype. The chain joins TRBV12-3 or TRBV12-4 to TRBJ1-3; D gene uncertain. CDR3 length: 14 residues. V was clipped by 6 bases and J by 1 base, with 10 bases between them. Here the CDR3 reads CASSRTLSGNTIYF. The DNA of the CDR3 is TGTGCCAGCAGCCGGACTCTATCTGGAAACACCATATATTTT.

This chain joins TRBV27 and TRBJ1-5; the D is unclear. The CDR3 runs 12 residues. The germline CDR1 and CDR2 sequences are MNHEY and SMNVEV (reference sequence). Trimming cost V 3 bases and J 6 bases, with 6 bases left between them. The CDR3 region has the DNA TGTGCCAGCAGTTTTCCCGGTCAGCCCCAGCATTTT. Protein product: CASSFPGQPQHF.

This clonotype showed up just a few times. The genes are TRBV4-3 and TRBJ1-1; D unresolved. The V and J ends lost 0 bases and 0 bases respectively, with 5 bases between them. This CDR3 is 14 amino acids long. Germline V CDR1 and CDR2: LGHNA, YSLEER. The CDR3: CASSQENMNTEAFF. Here the CDR3 DNA reads TGCGCCAGCAGCCAAGAGAACATGAACACTGAAGCTTTCTTT.

The chain uses TRBV6-6 and TRBJ2-1, with a weak D call TRBD2 (5 bases). V lost 6 bases and J lost 7, with 16 bases in between. CDR1 and CDR2 from the germline V gene are MNHNY and SVGAGI (reference sequence). The CDR3 runs 14 residues. CDR3 amino acids: CASSLPVSGNEQFF. In DNA form, the CDR3 reads TGTGCCAGCAGCCTCCCCGTATCGGGGAATGAGCAGTTCTTC.